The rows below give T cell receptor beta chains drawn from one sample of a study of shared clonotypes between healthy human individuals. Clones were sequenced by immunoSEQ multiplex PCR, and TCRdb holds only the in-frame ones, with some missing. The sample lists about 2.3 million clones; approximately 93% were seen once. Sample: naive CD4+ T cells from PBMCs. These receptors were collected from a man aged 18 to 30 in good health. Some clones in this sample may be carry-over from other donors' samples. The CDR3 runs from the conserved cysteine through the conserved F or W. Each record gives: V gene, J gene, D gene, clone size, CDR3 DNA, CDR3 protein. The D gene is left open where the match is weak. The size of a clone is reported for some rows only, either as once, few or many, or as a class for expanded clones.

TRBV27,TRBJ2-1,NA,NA,TGTGCCAGCAGTTTTGGGCAGGTCTCCTACAATGAGCAGTTCTTC,CASSFGQVSYNEQFF
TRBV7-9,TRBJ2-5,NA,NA,TGTGCCAGCAGCTTAGCCAGGAGTACCCAACAAGAGACCCAGTACTTC,CASSLARSTQQETQYF
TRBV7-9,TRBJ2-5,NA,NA,TGTGCCAGCAGCTTTAGTAGGGGGTTGGTAGAGACCCAGTACTTC,CASSFSRGLVETQYF
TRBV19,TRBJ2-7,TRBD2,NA,TGTGCCAGTTCGGGACTAGCGGGGATCTACGAGCAGTACTTC,CASSGLAGIYEQYF
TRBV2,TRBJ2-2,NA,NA,TGTGCCAGCAGAGACAGGTTGGGGGAGCTGTTTTTT,CASRDRLGELFF
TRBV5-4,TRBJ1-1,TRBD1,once,TGTGCCAGCAGCTGGACAGGGGGCAGGACTGAAGCTTTCTTT,CASSWTGGRTEAFF
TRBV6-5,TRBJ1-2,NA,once,TGTGCCAGCAGTTACTCGCAAACAGGGCCTTATGGCTACACCTTC,CASSYSQTGPYGYTF
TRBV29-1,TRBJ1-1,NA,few,TGCAGCGCCGCCAGGGCCCTAGCGAACACTGAAGCTTTCTTT,CSAARALANTEAFF
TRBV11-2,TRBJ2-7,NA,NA,TGTGCCACCGGCGCCCCGTCCTACGAGCAGTACTTC,CATGAPSYEQYF
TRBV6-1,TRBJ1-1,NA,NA,TGTGCCAGCAGTGAGAGGGACACTGAAGCTTTCTTT,CASSERDTEAFF
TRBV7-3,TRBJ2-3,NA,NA,TGTGCCAGCAGCTTAGAAGGGACAGATACGCAGTATTTT,CASSLEGTDTQYF
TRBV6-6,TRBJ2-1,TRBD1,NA,TGTGCCAGCAGTTACTCGATCCAGGGGGCAAATGAGCAGTTCTTC,CASSYSIQGANEQFF
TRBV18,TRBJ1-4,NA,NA,TGTGCCAGCTCACCCGACAGACGGGAGAAACTGTTTTTT,CASSPDRREKLFF
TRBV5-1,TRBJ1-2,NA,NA,TGCGCCAGCAGCTTGGCCCGGGGAGGGGACTATGGCTACACCTTC,CASSLARGGDYGYTF
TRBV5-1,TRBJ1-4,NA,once,TGCGCCAGCAGCTTAACTGGGCGGGAAAAACTGTTTTTT,CASSLTGREKLFF
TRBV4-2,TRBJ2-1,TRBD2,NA,TGTGCCAGCAGCCGGCGGACTAGCGAGGTTGAGGAGCAGTTCTTC,CASSRRTSEVEEQFF
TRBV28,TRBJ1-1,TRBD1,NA,TGTGCCAGCTCACAGGGGGGACAGAACACTGAAGCTTTCTTT,CASSQGGQNTEAFF
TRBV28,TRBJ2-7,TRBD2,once,TGTGCCAGCACCGGGGCGGGAGGAGAATCTCTCGAGCAGTACTTC,CASTGAGGESLEQYF
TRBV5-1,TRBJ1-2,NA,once,TGCGCCAGCAGCTTGGAGGGCCGATATGGCTACACCTTC,CASSLEGRYGYTF
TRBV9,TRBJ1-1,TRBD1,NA,TGTGCCAGCAGCGAGAGGACAGGGGGAGTGGTAACTGAAGCTTTCTTT,CASSERTGGVVTEAFF
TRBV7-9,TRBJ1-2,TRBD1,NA,TGTGCCAGCAGCTCAGACAGGGCTAGGGGCTACACCTTC,CASSSDRARGYTF
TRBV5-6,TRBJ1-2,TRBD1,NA,TGTGCCAGCAGCCCGCGCAGGGGGGTCATCTATGGCTACACCTTC,CASSPRRGVIYGYTF
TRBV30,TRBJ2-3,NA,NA,TGTGCCTGGAGTGTACAGGGAGATACGCAGTATTTT,CAWSVQGDTQYF
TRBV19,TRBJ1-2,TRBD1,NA,TGTGCCAGTAGTATCTCAGGGGACAGGCGCTATGGCTACACCTTC,CASSISGDRRYGYTF
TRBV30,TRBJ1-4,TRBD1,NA,TGTGCCTGGAGTGGCCGCGGACAGGGTGATGAAAAACTGTTTTTT,CAWSGRGQGDEKLFF
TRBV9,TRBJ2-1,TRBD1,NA,TGTGCCAGCAGCGCGACCGGGACAGGCTCCCACAATGAGCAGTTCTTC,CASSATGTGSHNEQFF
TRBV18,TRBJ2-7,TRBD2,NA,TGTGCCAGCTCACCACTAGCGGGAGTGAGCGAGCAGTACTTC,CASSPLAGVSEQYF
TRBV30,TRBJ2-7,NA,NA,TGTGCCTGGAGGGCCCAGGGGAAGGTCGAGCAGTACTTC,CAWRAQGKVEQYF